The source of this T cell receptor (beta chain) is a study of identical twins. The CDR3 sequence is 14 residues long. The V and J ends lost 4 bases and 6 bases respectively, with 16 bases between them. The V gene's germline CDR1 is DFQATT and CDR2 SNEGSKA (reference sequence). With respect to this clonotype: Its cognate antigen is unknown.

Notes on the study in general: Carriage of fewer insertions was seen in abundant cord blood beta clonotypes, whereas memory repertoires showed none.

Via MiXCR, TCRdb re-called the 5' RACE reads, giving one row per CDR3 protein. The table has about 220,000 distinct CDR3 sequences, 6.5% to 8% seen once. These data were also reused for a study on T cells expressing NK-cell markers. This second report adds: Sorted CD3+CD56-NKG2C+, CD3+CD56+NKG2C- and CD3+CD56+NKG2C+ T cells were the source of the TCR beta repertoires. The dominant NKG2C+ clonotypes represented roughly 1.0-7.5% of CD8+ T cells in six donors.

The specimen was CD8+ T cells sorted from blood. The rearrangement uses TRBV20-1 and TRBJ1-5; D unresolved. The sequence was obtained from a woman between 18 and 29 years old in good health. Here the CDR3 reads CSANAVRMGQPQHF. CDR3 sequence (DNA): TGCAGTGCTAATGCTGTGCGAATGGGTCAGCCCCAGCATTTT.